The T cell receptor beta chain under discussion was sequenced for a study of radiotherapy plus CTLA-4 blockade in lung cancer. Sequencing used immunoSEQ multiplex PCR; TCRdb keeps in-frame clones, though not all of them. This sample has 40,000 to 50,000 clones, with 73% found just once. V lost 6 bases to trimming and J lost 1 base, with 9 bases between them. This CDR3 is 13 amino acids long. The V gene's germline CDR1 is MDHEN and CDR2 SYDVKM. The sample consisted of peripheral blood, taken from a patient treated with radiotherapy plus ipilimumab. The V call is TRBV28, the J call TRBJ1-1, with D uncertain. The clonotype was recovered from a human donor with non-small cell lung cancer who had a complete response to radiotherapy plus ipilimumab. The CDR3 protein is CASSRQANTEAFF. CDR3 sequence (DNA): TGTGCCAGCAGCCGGCAGGCGAACACTGAAGCTTTCTTT. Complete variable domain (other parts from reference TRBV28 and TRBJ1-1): DVKVTQSSRYLVKRTGEKVFLECVQDMDHENMFWYRQDPGLGLRLIYFSYDVKMKEKGDIPEGYSVSREKKERFSLILESASTNQTSMYLCASSRQANTEAFFGQGTRLTVV.